A selection of T cell receptor beta chains follows, all from one sample in a study of T cells in Graves' hyperthyroidism and ophthalmopathy. Each CDR3 protein gets one entry after TCRdb re-called the multiplex PCR reads with MiXCR. The data hold around 690,000 distinct CDR3 sequences, with roughly 17% observed a single time. Sequencing used blood. The receptors stem from a man aged 50 or older with Graves' hyperthyroidism. Each CDR3 is given with its conserved first and last residue. The order of the fields is V gene, D gene, J gene, clone size, CDR3 protein, CDR3 DNA. The D gene is left open where the match is weak. Clone size is shown for a subset of rows, as once, few, many or a class of expanded clone.

TRBV13,NA,TRBJ2-1,NA,CASSQPRGGINEQFF,TGTGCCAGCAGCCAGCCCAGGGGTGGAATCAATGAGCAGTTCTTC
TRBV27,NA,TRBJ2-1,many,CASSLSPPRGNEQFF,TGTGCCAGCAGTCTTAGTCCACCTAGGGGGAATGAGCAGTTCTTC
TRBV2,TRBD1,TRBJ1-3,many,CASSWTGSDGNTIYF,TGTGCCAGCAGTTGGACAGGGTCTGATGGAAACACCATATATTTT
TRBV13,NA,TRBJ2-5,NA,CASSPRVWETQYF,TGTGCCAGCAGCCCCCGCGTCTGGGAGACCCAGTACTTC
TRBV7-3,NA,TRBJ2-5,many,CASSLGFGERETQYF,TGTGCCAGCAGCTTAGGCTTCGGGGAAAGGGAGACCCAGTACTTC
TRBV19,NA,TRBJ2-3,NA,CASNPGTYTDTQYF,TGTGCCAGTAACCCAGGGACCTACACAGATACGCAGTATTTT
TRBV6-1,NA,TRBJ2-7,few,CASTYTGSYEQYF,TGTGCCAGCACCTACACCGGCAGCTACGAGCAGTACTTC
TRBV20-1,TRBD2,TRBJ2-3,many,CSAGWASGKVLADTQYF,TGCAGTGCCGGATGGGCTAGCGGGAAGGTTTTGGCAGATACGCAGTATTTT
TRBV7-2,NA,TRBJ2-7,few,CASSSLLRSGSYEQYF,TGTGCCAGCAGCTCCTTATTGCGTTCGGGTTCCTACGAGCAGTACTTC
TRBV18,TRBD1,TRBJ1-5,few,CASSPLRQGVNQPQHF,TGTGCCAGCTCACCACTGCGCCAGGGGGTCAATCAGCCCCAGCATTTT
TRBV4-2,TRBD2,TRBJ2-7,NA,CASSQDPIAGGPYEQYF,TGTGCCAGCAGCCAAGATCCTATAGCGGGAGGGCCCTACGAGCAGTACTTC
TRBV7-9,NA,TRBJ2-7,NA,CASSSQTVNDEQYF,TGTGCCAGCAGCTCGCAGACCGTTAATGACGAGCAGTACTTC
TRBV25-1,NA,TRBJ1-6,few,CASSVTGLLVGPLHF,TGTGCCAGCAGTGTAACAGGGTTGTTGGTCGGTCCCCTCCACTTT
TRBV4-3,TRBD1,TRBJ1-1,few,CASSQIQGAPTEAFF,TGCGCCAGCAGCCAAATACAGGGGGCGCCCACTGAAGCTTTCTTT
TRBV18,NA,TRBJ2-1,NA,CASSHRGLGYNEQFF,TGTGCCAGCTCCCACAGGGGACTGGGCTACAATGAGCAGTTCTTC
TRBV29-1,NA,TRBJ2-7,few,CSVSPRLSGSSYEQYF,TGCAGCGTCAGTCCCAGGCTCAGCGGGTCCTCCTACGAGCAGTACTTC
TRBV6-2/TRBV6-3,NA,TRBJ2-3,NA,CASSDLSTDTQYF,TGTGCCAGCTCGGACCTTAGCACAGATACGCAGTATTTT
TRBV6-1,TRBD2,TRBJ2-1,NA,CASQDPAGGPYNEQFF,TGTGCCAGCCAGGACCCAGCGGGGGGACCCTACAATGAGCAATTCTTC
TRBV19,TRBD1,TRBJ1-5,NA,CASTSRTGPNQPQHF,TGTGCCAGTACCTCAAGGACAGGGCCCAATCAGCCCCAGCATTTT
TRBV28,NA,TRBJ2-1,few,CASSPFRESSNEQFF,TGTGCCAGCAGTCCCTTTAGGGAGAGTTCCAATGAGCAGTTCTTC
TRBV5-1,TRBD1,TRBJ2-2,many,CASSFPRDREYTGELFF,TGCGCCAGCAGCTTCCCCAGGGACAGGGAATATACCGGGGAGCTGTTTTTT
TRBV4-1,TRBD1,TRBJ1-2,NA,CASSQEMRGLSYGYTF,TGTGCCAGCAGCCAAGAGATGAGGGGGCTAAGCTATGGCTACACCTTC
TRBV28,NA,TRBJ1-2,many,CASSLDGNYGYTF,TGTGCCAGCAGCTTGGACGGGAACTATGGCTACACCTTC
TRBV7-2,TRBD1,TRBJ1-1,many,CASSLRVQGASAFF,TGTGCCAGCAGCTTAAGGGTCCAGGGGGCGTCTGCTTTCTTT
TRBV2,TRBD2,TRBJ2-1,NA,CASSELAESSYNEQFF,TGTGCCAGCAGTGAACTAGCGGAAAGCTCCTACAATGAGCAGTTCTTC
TRBV9,TRBD1,TRBJ1-1,many,CASSVEESDRGSMNTEAFF,TGTGCCAGCAGCGTAGAGGAATCGGACAGGGGATCTATGAACACTGAAGCTTTCTTT
TRBV6-1,TRBD2,TRBJ2-7,NA,CASRRLAGDPYEQYF,TGTGCCAGCAGGAGACTAGCGGGAGACCCCTACGAGCAGTACTTC
TRBV6-1,TRBD1,TRBJ1-5,few,CASSELTGGVGNQPQHF,TGTGCCAGCAGTGAACTAACAGGGGGCGTTGGCAATCAGCCCCAGCATTTT
TRBV6-1,TRBD1,TRBJ1-1,many,CASSTDRVWNTEAFF,TGTGCCAGCAGCACAGACAGGGTTTGGAACACTGAAGCTTTCTTT
TRBV12-3/TRBV12-4,TRBD1,TRBJ2-3,many,CASSSYRGHTQYF,TGTGCCAGCAGTTCCTACAGGGGCCATACGCAGTATTTT
TRBV12-3/TRBV12-4,NA,TRBJ2-7,NA,CASSFGADGPCEQYF,TGTGCCAGCAGTTTCGGTGCGGACGGACCCTGCGAGCAGTACTTC
TRBV20-1,TRBD2,TRBJ2-7,NA,CSAMSGRGYEQYF,TGCAGTGCTATGAGCGGGAGGGGTTACGAGCAGTACTTC
TRBV20-1,NA,TRBJ1-2,NA,CSAPRAGTDYGYTF,TGCAGTGCCCCAAGGGCAGGGACGGACTATGGCTACACCTTC
TRBV4-3,TRBD1,TRBJ2-7,few,CASSPGTGKSREQYF,TGCGCCAGCAGCCCCGGGACAGGGAAATCTCGTGAGCAGTACTTC
TRBV3-1,NA,TRBJ2-5,many,CASRAREETQYF,TGTGCCAGCAGAGCCAGGGAAGAGACCCAGTACTTC
TRBV20-1,NA,TRBJ2-7,few,CSARGRAFGPLEQYF,TGCAGTGCTAGAGGCCGGGCTTTTGGGCCTCTCGAGCAGTACTTC
TRBV12-3/TRBV12-4,TRBD2,TRBJ2-2,many,CATAPAGGVTGELFF,TGTGCCACCGCGCCAGCGGGAGGAGTGACCGGGGAGCTGTTTTTT
TRBV7-9,TRBD1,TRBJ1-6,NA,CASSDSPGGISYNSPLHF,TGTGCCAGCAGCGACTCTCCAGGGGGCATATCCTATAATTCACCCCTCCACTTT
TRBV20-1,NA,TRBJ2-4,once,CSASGGTGARDGTKNIQYF,TGCAGTGCTAGCGGGGGCACCGGGGCCCGGGATGGGACCAAAAACATTCAGTACTTC
TRBV30,NA,TRBJ1-3,NA,CASGRNSGNTIYF,TGTGCCTCGGGACGGAACTCTGGAAACACCATATATTTT
TRBV7-2,NA,TRBJ2-7,many,CASSSFTDFPSYEQYF,TGTGCCAGCAGCTCCTTCACGGACTTCCCCTCCTACGAGCAGTACTTC
TRBV10-1,TRBD1,TRBJ2-7,many,CASSEVGTGVYEQYF,TGCGCCAGCAGTGAGGTCGGGACAGGGGTGTACGAGCAGTACTTC
TRBV12-3/TRBV12-4,NA,TRBJ1-2,many,CASSFPWIHGYTF,TGTGCCAGCAGTTTTCCCTGGATCCATGGCTACACCTTC